This T cell receptor (beta chain) originates from a study of OX40 agonist ivuxolimab in advanced cancers. Sequencing was performed with immunoSEQ multiplex PCR; in TCRdb, only in-frame clones are kept and a portion is missing. The sample holds over 65,000 clones, around 93% seen once. The V gene lost 8 bases and the J gene lost 4 bases, with 14 bases spanning the gap. Looked up from germline, CDR1 is SEHNR and CDR2 is FQNEAQ (reference sequence). This CDR3 has 14 residues. The chain joins TRBV7-9 to TRBJ2-2; tentatively, D is TRBD1 (5 bases). The starting material was CD4+ or CD8+ T cells sorted from blood, obtained in a trial of the OX40 agonist ivuxolimab. The TCR originated in an adult with an advanced solid tumor such as melanoma, head and neck, liver or kidney cancer. The CDR3 loop reads CASFGAVGTGELFF. In nucleotides, the CDR3 is TGTGCCAGCTTTGGGGCGGTGGGCACCGGGGAGCTGTTTTTT. Full variable domain (missing parts from reference TRBV7-9 and TRBJ2-2): DTGVSQNPRHKITKRGQNVTFRCDPISEHNRLYWYRQTLGQGPEFLTYFQNEAQLEKSRLLSDRFSAERPKGSFSTLEIQRTEQGDSAMYLCASFGAVGTGELFFGEGSRLTVL.